A selection of T cell receptor beta chains follows, all from one sample in a study of CD8+ T cells in alopecia areata. Method: immunoSEQ multiplex PCR; TCRdb's copy keeps in-frame clones and lacks some. The sample comprises about 190,000 clones, 64% of which are singletons, and 4% to 5% rests with the top ten. The specimen was CD4+ T cells sorted from blood, collected at week 4, from a patient treated with tofacitinib. The receptors come from a human donor with alopecia areata. Both conserved end residues are part of each CDR3. Each record gives: clone size, J gene, V gene, D gene, CDR3 DNA, CDR3 protein. The D gene is left open where the match is weak. Part of the rows lack a size; the others show once, few, many or a class for expanded clones.

>-|TRBJ1-5|TRBV19|-
TGTGCCAGTAGTAGTAACACAGGGAGCAATCAGCCCCAGCATTTT
CASSSNTGSNQPQHF
>-|TRBJ1-1|TRBV4-3|-
TGCGCCAGCAGTTTCTACCCCAGGGGTTCGTTGAACACTGAAGCTTTCTTT
CASSFYPRGSLNTEAFF
>-|TRBJ2-5|TRBV5-6|TRBD2
TGTGCCAGCAGCTTGGAGGCGGGGGACTCGTACCAAGAGACCCAGTACTTC
CASSLEAGDSYQETQYF
>-|TRBJ2-1|TRBV18|TRBD1
TGTGCCAGCTCACCCCGACCGACAGGGGGCTACAATGAGCAGTTCTTC
CASSPRPTGGYNEQFF
>-|TRBJ1-6|TRBV2|TRBD1
TGTGCCAGCATCCGGACAGGGTGGGATAATTCACCCCTCCACTTT
CASIRTGWDNSPLHF
>-|TRBJ1-5|TRBV27|-
TGTGCCAGCAGTAAAAACAGGCGATCCAATCAGCCCCAGCATTTT
CASSKNRRSNQPQHF
>few|TRBJ1-4|TRBV5-1|-
TGCGCCAGCAGCCCTGGACACCCTAATGAAAAACTGTTTTTT
CASSPGHPNEKLFF
>-|TRBJ1-1|TRBV30|-
TGTGCCTGGAGAACAGGGAAGGGCACTGAAGCTTTCTTT
CAWRTGKGTEAFF
>-|TRBJ2-5|TRBV18|TRBD2
TGTGCCAGCTCACCCTCGCCGACTAGCGGGGCCAGGACCCAGTACTTC
CASSPSPTSGARTQYF
>-|TRBJ2-7|TRBV6-7|-
TGTGCCAGCAGACCAGGGAAATACGAGCAGTACTTC
CASRPGKYEQYF
>-|TRBJ1-1|TRBV6-5|-
TGTGCCAGCAGTGCCTTAGGTGGGGACACTGAAGCTTTCTTT
CASSALGGDTEAFF
>-|TRBJ2-2|TRBV2|-
TGTGCCAGCTCATGGACGGGGGCCGGGGAGCTGTTTTTT
CASSWTGAGELFF
>few|TRBJ2-3|TRBV7-2|-
TGTGCCAGCAGCCCATACTGGGGTACGCAGTATTTT
CASSPYWGTQYF
>-|TRBJ2-7|TRBV6-1|TRBD1
TGTGCCAGCAGTGATGACAGGGTATCCTTCTCGGAGCAGTACTTC
CASSDDRVSFSEQYF
>-|TRBJ2-1|TRBV7-8|-
TGTGCCAGCAGCTTAGGGCCGGACAGCTACAATGAGCAGTTCTTC
CASSLGPDSYNEQFF
>-|TRBJ2-1|TRBV11-2|TRBD1
TGTGCCAGCAGGGCCGGACAGGGAGCCTACAATGAGCAGTTCTTC
CASRAGQGAYNEQFF
>-|TRBJ2-2|TRBV5-4|TRBD1
TGTGCCAGCAGCTCCCCACAGGGGCCCGGGGAGCTGTTTTTT
CASSSPQGPGELFF
>few|TRBJ1-2|TRBV5-6|-
TGTGCCAGCAGCTTTACAGGACGGACGTTCTATGGCTACACCTTC
CASSFTGRTFYGYTF
>-|TRBJ2-1|TRBV7-9|TRBD2
TGTGCCAGCACTGGGACTAGCGGGACGGGGGAGCAGTTCTTC
CASTGTSGTGEQFF
>-|TRBJ2-2|TRBV6-5|TRBD2
TGTGCCAGCTCTAGCGGGGGGACGAACACCGGGGAGCTGTTTTTT
CASSSGGTNTGELFF
>few|TRBJ2-7|TRBV2|TRBD1
TGTGCCAGCAAGATACAGGGGTTTTCCTACGAGCAGTACTTC
CASKIQGFSYEQYF
>-|TRBJ1-6|TRBV25-1|-
TGTGCCAGCAGGGGCAGTAATTCACCCCTCCACTTT
CASRGSNSPLHF